Presented here are 7 T cell receptor beta chains from one specimen sequenced in a study of shared clonotypes between healthy human individuals. The data were produced by immunoSEQ multiplex PCR, yet TCRdb's version contains in-frame clones alone and is incomplete. The sample holds about 670,000 clones, about two thirds seen once. Sequencing was carried out using memory CD4+ T cells sorted from blood. Subset meaning: CD45RA-negative fraction. These receptors were taken from a woman in her twenties or thirties in good health.

This clone was detected a few times. This chain links TRBV5-1 with TRBJ1-2; D not resolved. The CDR3 extends over 13 amino acids. The ends were cut back, 4 bases at V and 4 bases at J, with 11 bases in the middle. CDR1 is SGHRS, CDR2 YFSETQ, per germline. The CDR3 DNA reads TGCGCCAGCAGCCCCGGGGTGGGCTATGGCTACACCTTC. Translation: CASSPGVGYGYTF.

The chain has TRBV15 and TRBJ1-2; possibly TRBD1 for D (5 bases). V was cut by 5 bases and J by 8 bases, with 18 bases left in between. Looked up from germline, CDR1 is LNHNV and CDR2 is YYDKDF (reference sequence). The CDR3 totals 14 residues. DNA of the CDR3: TGTGCCACCAGCTGGAGGGACTTCGGAGGGGGCTACACCTTC. Translating gives CATSWRDFGGGYTF. Complete variable domain (other parts from reference TRBV15 and TRBJ1-2): DAMVIQNPRYQVTQFGKPVTLSCSQTLNHNVMYWYQQKSSQAPKLLFHYYDKDFNNEADTPDNFQSRRPNTSFCFLDIRSPGLGDTAMYLCATSWRDFGGGYTFGSGTRLTVV.

A single count supports this clone. This chain uses TRBV23-1 with TRBJ2-7; D gene uncertain. TRBV23-1 is sorted into the ORF group, with uncertain function. V lost 6 bases and J 0 bases, leaving 12 bases between the germline ends. This CDR3 is 14 amino acids long. CDR3 in DNA: TGCGCCAGCAGCCCCGGCCGGTCCTCCTACGAGCAGTACTTC. As protein: CASSPGRSSYEQYF.

This rearrangement joins TRBV7-6 to TRBJ1-4; D is possibly TRBD1 (5 bases). Trimming took 4 bases from V and 10 from J, leaving 13 bases between them. CDR1 and CDR2 (germline): SGHVS, FNYEAQ. The CDR3 is made up of 13 amino acids. The CDR3 nucleotides are TGTGCCAGCAGCTCCAGGCAGGGACGAAAACTGTTTTTT. It translates to CASSSRQGRKLFF.

The chain couples TRBV6-6 to TRBJ2-5; TRBD1 agrees at 8 bases. After removal of 6 bases from V and 5 bases from J, the junction contained 2 bases not matched to a gene. In germline, CDR1 is MNHNY, CDR2 SVGAGI (reference sequence). The CDR3 loop spans 12 amino acids. The CDR3 region has the DNA TGTGCCAGCAGGGGACAGGAGGAGACCCAGTACTTC. This gives the protein CASRGQEETQYF.

V usage is TRBV2 and J usage is TRBJ2-5; D is ambiguous. The V gene lost 8 bases and the J gene lost 2 bases, with 9 bases spanning the gap. This CDR3 spans 12 amino acids. The germline V gene has CDR1 SNHLY and CDR2 FYNNEI. CDR3 in amino acids: CASGYRQETQYF. The CDR3 coding sequence is TGTGCCAGCGGGTACAGACAAGAGACCCAGTACTTC.

Many counts were recorded for this clone. J is TRBJ2-7 and V is TRBV18; D assignment may be TRBD1 or TRBD2 (5 bases each). Trimming removed 4 bases at V and 4 bases at J, with 11 bases between. Looked up from germline, CDR1 is KGHSH and CDR2 is LQKENI. This CDR3 is 13 amino acids long. The CDR3 bases are TGTGCCAGCTCACGACTAAACAGGTACGAGCAGTACTTC. Translation gives CASSRLNRYEQYF.